The rows below give T cell receptor beta chains drawn from one sample of a study of cytomegalovirus exposure and HLA in healthy donors. Measured with immunoSEQ multiplex PCR; TCRdb has only the in-frame clones, and not every one. The sample holds 150,000 to 200,000 clones, 90% to 97% seen once. Specimen: PBMCs. The receptors stem from a woman younger than 30 in good health and CMV-seronegative. CDR3s include the opening cysteine and the closing phenylalanine or tryptophan. A D gene is named only where the DNA matches it firmly. The size entry is marked missing in some rows and otherwise reads once, few, many or a size class.

V gene	D gene	J gene	clone size	CDR3 protein	CDR3 DNA
TRBV5-1	TRBD2	TRBJ2-1	-	CASSPTSGGSNEQFF	TGCGCCAGCAGCCCGACTAGCGGGGGGAGTAATGAGCAGTTCTTC
TRBV30	-	TRBJ1-5	-	CAWSVSSLDQPQHF	TGTGCCTGGAGTGTAAGCTCGTTAGATCAGCCCCAGCATTTT
TRBV4-3	-	TRBJ2-4	-	CASSQDLRGGPKNIQYF	TGCGCCAGCAGCCAAGATCTTAGGGGGGGGCCCAAAAACATTCAGTACTTC
TRBV7-2	-	TRBJ1-1	-	CASSPRGGTEAFF	TGTGCCAGCAGCCCTCGGGGGGGAACTGAAGCTTTCTTT
TRBV7-2	-	TRBJ1-2	-	CASSQGVTSYGYTF	TGTGCCAGCAGCCAAGGGGTCACTTCCTATGGCTACACCTTC
TRBV9	-	TRBJ2-1	-	CASSVSGGGQFNEQFF	TGTGCCAGCAGCGTAAGTGGCGGCGGGCAATTTAATGAGCAGTTCTTC
TRBV7-2	-	TRBJ1-1	-	CASSLVSGDTEAFF	TGTGCCAGCAGCTTAGTATCAGGGGACACTGAAGCTTTCTTT
TRBV4-3	-	TRBJ1-6	-	CASSQVHRGYNSPLHF	TGCGCCAGCAGCCAAGTCCACCGGGGGTATAATTCACCCCTCCACTTT
TRBV9	TRBD1	TRBJ1-2	few	CASSRDRGSYGYTF	TGTGCCAGCAGTCGGGACAGGGGATCCTATGGCTACACCTTC
TRBV4-1	-	TRBJ1-5	few	CASSQDITGNQPQHF	TGCGCCAGCAGCCAAGATATAACAGGTAATCAGCCCCAGCATTTT
TRBV5-6	TRBD2	TRBJ2-3	-	CASSLRGSGGTLTDTQYF	TGTGCCAGCAGCTTGAGGGGTTCCGGGGGGACGCTCACAGATACGCAGTATTTT
TRBV5-4	TRBD1	TRBJ1-1	-	CASSPYRGDTEAFF	TGTGCCAGCAGCCCTTACAGGGGTGACACTGAAGCTTTCTTT
TRBV2	-	TRBJ2-5	-	CASSAGTVETQYF	TGTGCCAGCAGTGCCGGTACAGTAGAGACCCAGTACTTC
TRBV19	-	TRBJ2-7	once	CASSIEGGYEQYF	TGTGCCAGTAGTATAGAGGGGGGTTACGAGCAGTACTTC
TRBV7-3	-	TRBJ1-1	-	CASSLTSGVNTEAFF	TGTGCCAGCAGCTTAACATCGGGGGTGAACACTGAAGCTTTCTTT
TRBV2	TRBD1	TRBJ2-2	-	CASSEKGDRVFTGELFF	TGTGCCAGCAGTGAAAAAGGGGACAGGGTATTCACCGGGGAGCTGTTTTTT
TRBV4-3	TRBD2	TRBJ2-7	-	CASSQASGGSYEQYF	TGCGCCAGCAGCCAAGCCAGCGGGGGCTCCTACGAGCAGTACTTC
TRBV5-6	-	TRBJ2-7	-	CASSRGQYSYEQYF	TGTGCCAGCAGCAGGGGTCAATACTCCTACGAGCAGTACTTC
TRBV30	-	TRBJ1-2	-	CAWSVSSSYTF	TGTGCCTGGAGTGTATCTAGCTCTTACACCTTC
TRBV5-6	-	TRBJ2-2	once	CASSLGLADTGELFF	TGTGCCAGCAGCTTAGGTCTAGCAGACACCGGGGAGCTGTTTTTT
TRBV4-3	-	TRBJ1-1	-	CASSQEQGYTEAFF	TGCGCCAGCAGCCAAGAGCAGGGGTACACTGAAGCTTTCTTT
TRBV6-1	TRBD2	TRBJ2-7	-	CASSVDSGGGYEQYF	TGTGCCAGCAGTGTGGATAGCGGGGGTGGCTACGAGCAGTACTTC
TRBV11-2	-	TRBJ2-3	-	CASSFTGGRADTQYF	TGTGCCAGCAGCTTTACGGGGGGCCGAGCAGATACGCAGTATTTT
TRBV6-6	-	TRBJ1-1	-	CASILRRMNTEAFF	TGTGCCAGCATCCTACGGAGAATGAACACTGAAGCTTTCTTT
TRBV2	-	TRBJ2-2	once	CATGPSNTGELFF	TGTGCCACAGGCCCCTCGAACACCGGGGAGCTGTTTTTT
TRBV4-1	TRBD2	TRBJ2-1	many	CASRASGAMNEQFF	TGCGCCAGCAGGGCTAGCGGGGCCATGAATGAGCAGTTCTTC
TRBV5-6	TRBD1	TRBJ2-7	-	CASSKRGWDRGEEQYF	TGTGCCAGCAGCAAAAGAGGGTGGGACAGGGGGGAAGAGCAGTACTTC
TRBV5-4	-	TRBJ1-2	-	CASSSHGPGQFDGYTF	TGTGCCAGCAGCTCCCATGGCCCTGGACAGTTTGATGGCTACACCTTC
TRBV11-2	TRBD2	TRBJ2-1	-	CASSSLPGGPYEQFF	TGTGCCAGCAGCTCCCTACCGGGGGGGCCGTATGAGCAGTTCTTC
TRBV19	TRBD1	TRBJ2-2	-	CASSPGQGRSTGELFF	TGTGCCAGTAGTCCGGGACAGGGGAGGAGCACCGGGGAGCTGTTTTTT
TRBV2	-	TRBJ2-7	-	CASSEEPYEQYF	TGTGCCAGCAGTGAAGAGCCCTACGAGCAGTACTTC
TRBV27	-	TRBJ2-7	-	CASSLSGGGYEQYF	TGTGCCAGCAGTTTATCAGGGGGTGGCTACGAGCAGTACTTC
TRBV4-2	-	TRBJ1-2	-	CASSQDLGGSNYGYTF	TGTGCCAGCAGCCAAGATTTGGGGGGTTCTAACTATGGCTACACCTTC
TRBV6-5	-	TRBJ2-6	-	CASRRDASGANVLTF	TGTGCCAGCAGACGCGATGCCTCTGGGGCCAACGTCCTGACTTTC
TRBV7-9	-	TRBJ2-7	-	CASSDPKGTATYEQYF	TGTGCCAGCAGCGACCCTAAAGGGACTGCCACCTACGAGCAGTACTTC
TRBV14	TRBD1	TRBJ1-2	-	CASSRQGVNGYTF	TGTGCCAGCAGCCGACAGGGGGTGAATGGCTACACCTTC
TRBV27	TRBD2	TRBJ2-3	-	CASSLRGSGEITDTQYF	TGTGCCAGCAGTTTAAGGGGTAGCGGGGAAATCACAGATACGCAGTATTTT
TRBV18	-	TRBJ2-5	-	CASSPAGVETQYF	TGTGCCAGCTCACCAGCAGGGGTTGAGACCCAGTACTTC
TRBV18	-	TRBJ2-1	-	CASSPLGGNYNEQFF	TGTGCCAGCTCACCATTAGGGGGAAACTACAATGAGCAGTTCTTC
TRBV11-2	-	TRBJ2-3	-	CASSHPLASTDTQYF	TGTGCCAGCAGCCATCCGTTGGCCAGCACAGATACGCAGTATTTT
TRBV5-4	-	TRBJ1-5	-	CASSRMGGDQPQHF	TGTGCCAGCAGCCGGATGGGCGGGGATCAGCCCCAGCATTTT
TRBV5-1	TRBD1	TRBJ2-2	-	CASSELKTGVSGELFF	TGCGCCAGCAGCGAACTTAAAACAGGGGTTTCCGGGGAGCTGTTTTTT
TRBV5-1	-	TRBJ1-4	-	CASRNPGGEKLFF	TGCGCCAGCCGCAATCCCGGGGGAGAAAAACTGTTTTTT
TRBV4-3	TRBD1	TRBJ1-1	-	CASSQRDRVTEAFF	TGCGCCAGCAGCCAAAGGGACAGGGTAACTGAAGCTTTCTTT
TRBV9	-	TRBJ1-2	-	CASSVVALASYGYTF	TGTGCCAGCAGCGTAGTGGCTTTAGCGAGCTATGGCTACACCTTC
TRBV4-3	TRBD1	TRBJ1-1	once	CASSHWDSENTEAFF	TGCGCCAGCAGCCACTGGGACAGCGAGAACACTGAAGCTTTCTTT
TRBV9	TRBD1	TRBJ2-3	-	CASSVAGTGGLDTQYF	TGTGCCAGCAGCGTAGCGGGGACAGGGGGCTTAGATACGCAGTATTTT
TRBV19	TRBD1	TRBJ2-7	-	CASSMGQGASSYEQYF	TGTGCCAGTAGTATGGGGCAGGGGGCCTCCTCCTACGAGCAGTACTTC
TRBV10-3	TRBD1	TRBJ1-6	-	CAISEFNRGANSPLHF	TGTGCCATCAGTGAGTTCAACAGGGGGGCTAATTCACCCCTCCACTTT
TRBV7-6	TRBD2	TRBJ2-1	once	CASSLPGLAGGPGLFF	TGTGCCAGCAGCTTACCGGGACTAGCGGGGGGGCCAGGGTTGTTCTTC
TRBV5-1	TRBD1	TRBJ1-1	-	CASSWGQGNTEAFF	TGCGCCAGCAGCTGGGGACAGGGGAACACTGAAGCTTTCTTT
TRBV6-5	TRBD1	TRBJ2-7	-	CASSSQPGQTYEQYF	TGTGCCAGCAGTTCCCAACCGGGACAGACCTACGAGCAGTACTTC
TRBV1	-	TRBJ1-5	-	CTSNPDPGDDQPQHF	TGCACCAGCAACCCGGACCCAGGGGACGATCAGCCCCAGCATTTT
TRBV11-2	-	TRBJ1-2	-	CASSLSDRRGYGYTF	TGTGCCAGCAGCTTATCCGACAGGAGAGGCTATGGCTACACCTTC
TRBV7-7	TRBD1	TRBJ2-5	-	CASSLHAARGYQETQYF	TGTGCTAGCAGCCTACACGCGGCCAGGGGGTACCAAGAGACCCAGTACTTC
TRBV2	-	TRBJ2-1	-	CATKSGTRDVEQFF	TGTGCCACCAAGTCCGGGACTCGGGACGTGGAGCAGTTCTTC
TRBV18	TRBD1	TRBJ1-1	-	CASSPRTGLNTEAFF	TGTGCCAGCTCACCAAGGACAGGGCTGAACACTGAAGCTTTCTTT
TRBV6-5	-	TRBJ2-3	once	CASSLRETDTQYF	TGTGCCAGCAGTCTCAGGGAAACAGATACGCAGTATTTT
TRBV11-2	-	TRBJ2-7	-	CASRMGTLNYEQYF	TGTGCCAGTCGGATGGGGACTCTTAACTACGAGCAGTACTTC